The rows below give T cell receptor beta chains drawn from one sample of a study of T cell responses to AZD1222 COVID-19 vaccine. This table comes from immunoSEQ multiplex PCR, and its TCRdb copy is limited to in-frame clones, with some not included. The sample records around 160,000 clones, about nine tenths being singletons. Sequences were derived from peripheral blood, sampled on day 0 of MenACWY control vaccination. These TCRs come from an adult in good health. Both conserved end residues are part of each CDR3. The D gene is left open where the match is weak. Only some rows state a clone size, as once, few, many or a class for expanded clones.

-,TRBV11-3,TRBJ2-7,14,TRBD1,CASSSGTGSYEQYF,TGTGCCAGCAGCTCCGGGACAGGTAGCTACGAGCAGTACTTC
-,TRBV6-5,TRBJ2-7,15,TRBD2,CASNARQGGAYEQYF,TGTGCCAGCAATGCAAGGCAGGGAGGGGCCTACGAGCAGTACTTC
-,TRBV4-2,TRBJ2-2,15,TRBD1,CASSPGQGYTGELFF,TGTGCCAGCAGCCCAGGACAGGGATACACCGGGGAGCTGTTTTTT
-,TRBV7-8,TRBJ1-5,15,-,CASSLHEGSYQPQHF,TGTGCCAGCAGCCTGCATGAGGGGTCGTATCAGCCCCAGCATTTT
-,TRBV29-1,TRBJ2-2,14,-,CSVDGTRNTGELFF,TGCAGCGTTGACGGGACAAGGAACACCGGGGAGCTGTTTTTT
-,TRBV11-2,TRBJ2-3,15,-,CASSPTGQRTDTQYF,TGTGCCAGCAGCCCGACGGGACAAAGGACAGATACGCAGTATTTT
few,TRBV7-8,TRBJ2-7,16,-,CASSSLLLARFGEQYF,TGTGCCAGCAGCTCCCTTCTCCTAGCCAGGTTCGGCGAGCAGTACTTC
-,TRBV15,TRBJ1-3,15,-,CATSRGQTGGNTIYF,TGTGCCACCAGCAGAGGCCAAACAGGTGGAAACACCATATATTTT
-,TRBV6-6,TRBJ1-5,13,-,CASSLRFNQPQHF,TGTGCCAGCAGTTTACGGTTTAATCAGCCCCAGCATTTT
-,TRBV24-1,TRBJ2-5,15,TRBD2,CATSDLQAGEETQYF,TGTGCCACCAGTGATTTGCAGGCGGGGGAGGAGACCCAGTACTTC
-,TRBV11-1,TRBJ2-5,16,TRBD1,CASSLSGTGGQETQYF,TGTGCCAGCAGCTTATCAGGGACAGGGGGCCAAGAGACCCAGTACTTC
-,TRBV11-2,TRBJ1-1,14,-,CASSLDPGNTEAFF,TGTGCCAGCAGCTTAGACCCCGGGAACACTGAAGCTTTCTTT
-,TRBV20-1,TRBJ2-7,14,-,CSASGSRGPNEQYF,TGCAGTGCTAGTGGGAGCCGAGGGCCCAACGAGCAGTACTTC
-,TRBV7-2,TRBJ2-7,14,-,CASSLERFSFEQYF,TGTGCCAGCAGCTTAGAGCGTTTTTCTTTCGAGCAGTACTTC
-,TRBV19,TRBJ2-1,14,-,CASSIEIQGGEQFF,TGTGCCAGTAGTATAGAGATACAGGGAGGTGAGCAGTTCTTC
-,TRBV2,TRBJ2-1,18,TRBD2,CASSEASASGGLYDEQFF,TGTGCCAGCAGTGAAGCGTCGGCTAGCGGGGGCCTTTATGATGAGCAGTTCTTC
-,TRBV4-1,TRBJ1-1,15,-,CASSLGGAMNTEAFF,TGCGCCAGCAGCCTCGGAGGGGCCATGAACACTGAAGCTTTCTTT
-,TRBV24-1,TRBJ1-2,13,-,CATSEGGSYGYTF,TGTGCCACCAGTGAGGGGGGGTCCTATGGCTACACCTTC
-,TRBV2,TRBJ2-6,18,-,CASSEQGGSFPGANVLTF,TGTGCCAGCAGTGAACAGGGAGGCTCTTTCCCTGGGGCCAACGTCCTGACTTTC
-,TRBV6-5,TRBJ1-1,13,TRBD1,CASRAGGFTEAFF,TGTGCCAGTCGGGCAGGGGGTTTCACTGAAGCTTTCTTT
-,TRBV7-2,TRBJ2-3,17,-,CASSLTYGRANTDTQYF,TGTGCCAGCAGCTTAACCTACGGGCGAGCCAACACAGATACGCAGTATTTT
-,TRBV7-7,TRBJ2-1,15,-,CASSSERASYNEQFF,TGTGCTAGCAGCTCGGAGCGAGCCAGCTACAATGAGCAGTTCTTC
-,TRBV10-1,TRBJ2-1,16,TRBD2,CASSEAGLGVYNEQFF,TGCGCCAGCAGTGAAGCGGGGCTAGGGGTTTACAATGAGCAGTTCTTC
-,TRBV2,TRBJ2-4,17,TRBD1,CASRGGTGGSTKNIQYF,TGTGCCAGCAGGGGTGGGACAGGGGGCTCAACCAAAAACATTCAGTACTTC
-,TRBV2,TRBJ1-5,14,-,CASSEAAEFQPQHF,TGTGCCAGCAGTGAAGCAGCAGAATTCCAGCCCCAGCATTTT
-,TRBV3-1/TRBV3-2,TRBJ1-1,13,-,CASSPGWVREAFF,TGTGCCAGCAGCCCAGGATGGGTTCGTGAAGCTTTCTTT
-,TRBV9,TRBJ2-7,15,-,CASSPLYGNSYEQYF,TGTGCCAGCAGCCCCCTGTACGGCAACTCCTACGAGCAGTACTTC
-,TRBV5-1,TRBJ2-7,16,TRBD1,CASSLSRGGRKNEQYF,TGCGCCAGCAGCTTGTCTCGAGGGGGCAGAAAGAACGAGCAGTACTTC
-,TRBV2,TRBJ1-1,13,-,CASNTGPNTEAFF,TGTGCCAGCAATACGGGGCCGAACACTGAAGCTTTCTTT